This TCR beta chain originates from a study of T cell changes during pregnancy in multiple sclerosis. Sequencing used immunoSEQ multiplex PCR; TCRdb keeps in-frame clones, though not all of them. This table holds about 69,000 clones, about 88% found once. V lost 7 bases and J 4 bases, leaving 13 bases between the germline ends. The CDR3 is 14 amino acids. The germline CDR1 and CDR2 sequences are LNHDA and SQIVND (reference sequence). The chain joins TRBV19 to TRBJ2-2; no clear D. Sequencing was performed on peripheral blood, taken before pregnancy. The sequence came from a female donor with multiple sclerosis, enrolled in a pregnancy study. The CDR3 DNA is TGTGCCAGTAAAGGCAATTCGGGCACCGGGGAGCTGTTTTTT. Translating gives CASKGNSGTGELFF.